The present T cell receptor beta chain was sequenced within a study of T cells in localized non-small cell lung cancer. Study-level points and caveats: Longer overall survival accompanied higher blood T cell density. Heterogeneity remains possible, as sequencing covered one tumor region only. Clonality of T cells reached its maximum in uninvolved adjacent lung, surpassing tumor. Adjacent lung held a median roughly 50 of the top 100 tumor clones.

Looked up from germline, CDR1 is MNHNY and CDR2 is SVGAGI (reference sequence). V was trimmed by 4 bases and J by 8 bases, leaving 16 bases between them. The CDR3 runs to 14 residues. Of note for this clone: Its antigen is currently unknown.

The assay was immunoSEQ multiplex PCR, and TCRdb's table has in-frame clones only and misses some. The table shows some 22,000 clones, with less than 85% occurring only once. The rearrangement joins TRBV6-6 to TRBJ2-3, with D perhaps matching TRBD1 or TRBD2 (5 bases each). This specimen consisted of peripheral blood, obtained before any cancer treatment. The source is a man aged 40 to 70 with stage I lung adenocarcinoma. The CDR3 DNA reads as TGTGCCAGCAGTTTTCCGGGGCGCACGGGTACGCAGTATTTT. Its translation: CASSFPGRTGTQYF.